The 31 T cell receptor beta chains below were found in one sample sequenced in a study of blood T cell repertoires in COVID-19. Measured with immunoSEQ multiplex PCR; TCRdb has only the in-frame clones, and not every one. Of more than 150,000 clones detected, about 90% appear once; the ten largest clones hold roughly 4%. The specimen was peripheral blood. Every receptor here comes from a woman between 65 and 79 years old with acute or convalescent COVID-19.

As DNA, the CDR3 is TGTGCCAGCAGTCCCGTATTCGCCTACGAGCAGTACTTC. It is translated as CASSPVFAYEQYF. The J gene is TRBJ2-7, the V gene TRBV6-2 or TRBV6-3, with D unresolved. V lost 5 bases and J lost 2, with 10 bases in between. CDR3 size: 13 residues. Germline loops: CDR1 MNHEY, CDR2 SVGEGT.

In the case of this clone: The junction shows a germline mismatch at one end, possibly a read error. The chain is built from TRBV7-3 and TRBJ1-2, with D perhaps matching TRBD1 (5 bases). Germline CDR1 and CDR2: SGHTA and FQGTGA. The CDR3 has 12 residues. CDR3 region: CASSARTRTPAF. The CDR3 DNA reads TGTGCCAGCAGCGCCAGAACGCGGACACCCGCCTTC.

With respect to this clone: Germline and junction disagree at one end, which may indicate a read error. V gene TRBV2 combines with J gene TRBJ1-1; D is unresolved. Germline V gene lookup returns CDR1 SNHLY and CDR2 FYNNEI. The CDR3 spans 12 residues. The chain's CDR3 is CASREGLSEAFF. CDR3 nucleotides: TGTGCCAGCAGAGAAGGGCTTTCTGAAGCTTTCTTT. The entire variable domain, with the rest obtained from reference TRBV2 and TRBJ1-1, is as follows: EPEVTQTPSHQVTQMGQEVILRCVPISNHLYFYWYRQILGQKVEFLVSFYNNEISEKSEIFDDQFSVERPDGSNFTLKIRSTKLEDSAMYFCASREGLSEAFFGQGTRLTVV.

The chain carries TRBV21-1 and TRBJ1-1. TRBV21-1 is given as a pseudogene. The CDR3 runs to 13 residues. The CDR3 region has the DNA TGTGCCAGCAGCAAAGTAAATAGGACTAGAGCTTTCTTT. This sequence encodes CASSKVNRTRAFF.

The rearrangement joins TRBV30 to TRBJ2-7, with 11 bases identical to TRBD1. V gave up 1 base and J gave up 9 bases; unmatched junction bases: 11. Germline CDR1 reads GTSNPN; CDR2 reads SVGIG (reference sequence). This CDR3 spans 15 amino acids. The CDR3 loop is CAWSASGQGVRGQYF. CDR3 coding DNA: TGTGCCTGGAGTGCTTCGGGACAGGGGGTCAGGGGGCAGTACTTC. The full variable domain, completed using reference TRBV30 and TRBJ2-7, is SQTIHQWPATLVQPVGSPLSLECTVEGTSNPNLYWYRQAAGRGLQLLFYSVGIGQISSEVPQNLSASRPQDRQFILSSKKLLLSDSGFYLCAWSASGQGVRGQYFGPGTRLTVT.

The chain recombines TRBV5-1 with TRBJ1-5; a possible D gene is TRBD1 (5 bases). V lost 2 bases and J lost 0, with 12 bases in between. CDR1 and CDR2 from the germline V gene are SGHRS and YFSETQ. This CDR3 spans 16 amino acids. The CDR3 bases are TGCGCCAGCAGCTTATTGGGGGGGGATAGCAATCAGCCCCAGCATTTT. Translated, it gives CASSLLGGDSNQPQHF.

The chain links TRBV2 to TRBJ2-3; TRBD2 matches 8 bases. V lost 4 bases to trimming and J lost 1 base; unmatched junction nucleotides: 7. Germline V gene lookup returns CDR1 SNHLY and CDR2 FYNNEI. This CDR3 is 16 amino acids long. The CDR3 nucleotides read TGTGCCAGCAGTGGGCGTAGCGGGGCACGCACAGATACGCAGTATTTT. Residues: CASSGRSGARTDTQYF.

This clone was picked up a small number of times. The chain uses TRBV5-4 and TRBJ1-5, with D tentatively TRBD1 (5 bases). Trimming shortened V by 4 bases and J by 6 bases, and 17 bases separated the two germline ends. Germline loops: CDR1 SGHNT, CDR2 YYREEE (reference sequence). CDR3 length equals 15 residues. The CDR3 loop reads CASSRAGQVPQPQHF. Here the CDR3 DNA reads TGTGCCAGCAGCCGCGCTGGACAAGTACCTCAGCCCCAGCATTTT. Using reference TRBV5-4 and TRBJ1-5 for the parts outside the CDR3, the full variable domain is ETGVTQSPTHLIKTRGQQVTLRCSSQSGHNTVSWYQQALGQGPQFIFQYYREEENGRGNFPPRFSGLQFPNYSSELNVNALELDDSALYLCASSRAGQVPQPQHFGDGTRLSIL.

V gene TRBV3-1 (or the pseudogene TRBV3-2) combines with J gene TRBJ1-1; 9 positions agree with TRBD1. The germline gives CDR1 LGHDT, CDR2 YNNKEL (reference sequence). The V segment lost 4 bases and the J segment 9 bases; nucleotides outside the gene matches: 9. The CDR3 consists of 14 residues. In DNA form, the CDR3 reads TGTGCCAGCAGCCTCCAAGTGGGACAGGGAAAAGCTTTCTTT. This translates into CASSLQVGQGKAFF.

The chain links TRBV3-1 (or the pseudogene TRBV3-2) to TRBJ2-3; TRBD2 agrees at 7 bases. The CDR3 extends over 16 amino acids. Germline-derived CDR1 and CDR2 are LGHDT and YNNKEL (reference sequence). V was pared by 6 bases and J by 0 bases, with 9 bases of the junction left unmatched. Here the CDR3 DNA reads TGTGCCAGCAGTCCTCCCGCTAGCGGTAGCACAGATACGCAGTATTTT. Its protein product is CASSPPASGSTDTQYF.

J is TRBJ2-1 and V is TRBV4-2; 11 bases align to TRBD2. CDR1 and CDR2 (germline): LGHNA, YNFKEQ. J was trimmed by 2 bases and V by 4 bases; bases with no gene match: 1. There are 15 residues in the CDR3. The CDR3 bases are TGTGCCAGCAGCCTGACTAGCGGGACCTACAATGAGCAGTTCTTC. Amino acids: CASSLTSGTYNEQFF.

This chain connects TRBV28 to TRBJ2-6, with D possibly TRBD1 on 5 matching bases. Trimming took off 2 bases at V and 2 bases at J, with 16 bases between the two ends. The CDR3 loop spans 18 amino acids. CDR1 and CDR2 from the germline V gene are MDHEN and SYDVKM. This CDR3 is CASSLGRALHAGANVLTF. The CDR3 DNA reads as TGTGCCAGCAGTTTAGGCAGGGCCCTACACGCTGGGGCCAACGTCCTGACTTTC.

The CDR3 DNA reads as TGCGCCAGCAGCCAAGAAGCGGGGCAGGGTTGGGAAAAACTGTTTTTT. Translating it yields CASSQEAGQGWEKLFF. The genes are TRBV4-3 and TRBJ1-4; TRBD1 is a possible D gene (5 bases). The CDR3 totals 16 residues. CDR1 and CDR2 (germline): LGHNA, YSLEER. The V end was cut by 0 bases, the J end by 8 bases, with 16 bases between.

V usage is TRBV18 and J usage is TRBJ1-1; 9 bases are a match to TRBD1. The CDR3 has 14 residues. V shed 3 bases and J 5 bases; nucleotides not matched to a gene: 4. Germline CDR1 and CDR2: KGHSH and LQKENI. CDR3 nucleotide sequence: TGTGCCAGCTCACCGGGACAGGGAGGTACTGAAGCTTTCTTT. Protein sequence: CASSPGQGGTEAFF.

The chain recombines TRBV6-1 with TRBJ1-2; D not resolved. The CDR3 extends over 15 amino acids. V lost 0 bases, J lost 4 bases, and 12 bases lay in between. CDR1 is MNHNS, CDR2 SASEGT, per germline. The CDR3 bases are TGTGCCAGCAGTGAAGCGGTGGCAGTGATCTATGGCTACACCTTC. Its translation: CASSEAVAVIYGYTF.

The rearrangement links TRBV28 to TRBJ1-2, with a weak D call TRBD1 (6 bases). Germline V gives CDR1 MDHEN, CDR2 SYDVKM. The CDR3 totals 13 residues. V was cut by 8 bases and J by 0 bases, with 10 bases left in between. CDR3 loop: CASHRVPNYGYTF. The DNA of the CDR3 is TGTGCCAGCCACAGGGTTCCTAACTATGGCTACACCTTC.

This chain uses TRBV6-1 with TRBJ1-6; D is undetermined. V lost 2 bases, J lost 7 bases, and 6 bases lay in between. Looked up from germline, CDR1 is MNHNS and CDR2 is SASEGT. The CDR3 consists of 13 residues. CDR3 bases: TGTGCCAGCAGTGAACGCGAGAATTCACCCCTCCACTTT. Its translation: CASSERENSPLHF.

Here the CDR3 DNA reads TGTGCCAGCAGCTTAGGGGGACAGGGTTTTTATAATTCACCCCTCCACTTT. It yields the protein CASSLGGQGFYNSPLHF. The V gene is TRBV7-8, the J gene TRBJ1-6; 9 bases match TRBD1. With 1 base clipped from V and 4 bases from J, the junction kept 5 bases outside the gene matches. Germline CDR1 and CDR2: SGHVS and FQNEAQ. The CDR3 is made up of 17 amino acids.

This chain uses TRBV5-6 with TRBJ1-2; TRBD1 aligns across 7 bases. CDR3 size: 13 residues. The germline V gene has CDR1 SGHDT and CDR2 YYEEEE. After removal of 5 bases from V and 8 bases from J, the junction contained 9 bases not matched to a gene. The CDR3 loop reads CASRPGTEGGYTF. In DNA form, the CDR3 reads TGTGCCAGCAGGCCCGGGACAGAGGGCGGCTACACCTTC.

The J gene is TRBJ1-2, the V gene TRBV4-1; 7 bases are shared with TRBD1. The CDR3 spans 15 residues. Germline lookup yields CDR1 MGHRA and CDR2 YSYEKL. Losses at the gene ends were 2 bases for V and 11 bases for J; bases not matched to a gene: 14. The CDR3 DNA is TGCGCCAGCAGCCAAACCCGGGACAGCGCGTTGCCGTACACCTTC. It yields the protein CASSQTRDSALPYTF.

The count of this clone is one. The chain combines TRBV5-1 with TRBJ2-5; TRBD1 agrees at 9 bases. The germline V gene has CDR1 SGHRS and CDR2 YFSETQ. Trimming took 4 bases from V and 1 from J; bases not matched to a gene: 8. The length of the CDR3 is 16 residues. CDR3 residues: CASSMGQGGPQETQYF. The CDR3 DNA follows: TGCGCCAGCAGCATGGGACAGGGTGGCCCCCAAGAGACCCAGTACTTC.

This chain connects TRBV19 to TRBJ2-7; weak D call: TRBD2 (6 bases). Germline assignment: CDR1 LNHDA and CDR2 SQIVND (reference sequence). This CDR3 comprises 15 residues. Trimming shortened V by 4 bases and J by 3 bases, and 16 bases separated the two germline ends. This CDR3 is CASSTPGSGHYEQYF. CDR3 in DNA: TGTGCCAGTAGTACTCCGGGTAGCGGCCACTACGAGCAGTACTTC.

The genes are TRBV5-6 and TRBJ1-4, with 9 bases lining up with TRBD1. This CDR3 has 15 amino acids. Trimming at V came to 4 bases and at J to 5 bases, leaving 6 bases not matched to a gene. Germline V lookup: CDR1 SGHDT, CDR2 YYEEEE. CDR3 sequence: CASSRAGQGNEKLFF. The CDR3 bases are TGTGCCAGCAGCCGGGCGGGACAGGGCAATGAAAAACTGTTTTTT.

In its sample, this clone was seen once. This chain connects TRBV2 to TRBJ1-3, with D possibly matching TRBD1 (6 bases). The germline V and J ends were trimmed by 2 bases and 0 bases, with 11 bases remaining between them. The CDR3 is 16 residues long. Germline-derived CDR1 and CDR2 are SNHLY and FYNNEI. CDR3 loop: CASSEQTGNSGNTIYF. The CDR3 DNA follows: TGTGCCAGCAGTGAACAGACAGGCAACTCTGGAAACACCATATATTTT.

The V call is TRBV6-2 or TRBV6-3, the J call TRBJ1-2, with 9 bases lining up with TRBD1. The V segment lost 2 bases and the J segment 2 bases; nucleotides outside the gene matches: 6. This CDR3 comprises 16 residues. From germline, CDR1 is MNHEY and CDR2 SVGEGT. The DNA for the CDR3 is TGTGCCAGCAGTTACCATCCGGGACAGGGAAACTATGGCTACACCTTC. Protein product: CASSYHPGQGNYGYTF.

The J gene is TRBJ2-1, the V gene TRBV11-2; TRBD2 might be the D (6 bases). Deletions cut 1 base from V and 6 bases from J, with 16 bases between. Germline-derived CDR1 and CDR2 are SGHAT and FQNNGV. This CDR3 spans 16 amino acids. This CDR3 is CASSLGRGYGSNEQFF. The CDR3 coding sequence is TGTGCCAGCAGCTTAGGTCGGGGCTACGGGAGCAATGAGCAGTTCTTC. Supplemented by reference TRBV11-2 and TRBJ2-1, the full variable domain reads EAGVAQSPRYKIIEKRQSVAFWCNPISGHATLYWYQQILGQGPKLLIQFQNNGVVDDSQLPKDRFSAERLKGVDSTLKIQPAKLEDSAVYLCASSLGRGYGSNEQFFGPGTRLTVL.

The chain links TRBV5-1 to TRBJ2-7; TRBD1 aligns across 10 bases. The CDR3 consists of 15 residues. CDR1 SGHRS and CDR2 YFSETQ come from the germline V gene. The V gene end was trimmed by 3 bases and the J gene end by 6 bases; junction bases not matched to a gene: 9. CDR3 region: CASSWTGTGAAEQYF. The CDR3 nucleotides read TGCGCCAGCAGCTGGACCGGGACAGGGGCGGCCGAGCAGTACTTC.

The V call is TRBV4-1, the J call TRBJ2-1; 7 nucleotides align to TRBD2. Germline assignment: CDR1 MGHRA and CDR2 YSYEKL. This CDR3 has 12 residues. The V gene end was trimmed by 0 bases and the J gene end by 15 bases; junction bases not matched to a gene: 5. CDR3 region: CASSQDVGGLFF. CDR3 DNA sequence: TGCGCCAGCAGCCAAGATGTGGGAGGGCTGTTCTTC.

This clone was recorded only once. This rearrangement joins TRBV10-3 to TRBJ2-7; D is possibly TRBD1 (5 bases). In germline, CDR1 is ENHRY, CDR2 SYGVKD. With 4 bases removed from V and 3 bases from J, the gap between germline ends came to 22 bases. There are 17 residues in the CDR3. This CDR3 is CAISADSSPPINYEQYF. The CDR3 bases are TGTGCCATCAGTGCAGACAGTTCCCCCCCTATTAACTACGAGCAGTACTTC.

This clone was seen once. The chain is built from TRBV29-1 and TRBJ1-1; 12 nucleotides match TRBD1. This CDR3 is 14 amino acids long. Germline CDR1 and CDR2: SQVTM and ANQGSEA. V lost 5 bases, J lost 5 bases, and 6 bases stayed unmatched. CDR3 coding DNA: TGCAGCGTTCTTGGGACAGGGGGCCGGACTGAAGCTTTCTTT. Residues: CSVLGTGGRTEAFF.

The rearrangement uses TRBV7-8 and TRBJ1-5; 9 positions agree with TRBD1. CDR1 and CDR2 (germline): SGHVS, FQNEAQ. The J segment lost 4 bases and the V segment lost 4 bases, leaving 11 bases of the junction unmatched. This CDR3 has 17 residues. CDR3 bases: TGTGCCAGCAGCTCCGCGGGGACAGGGCCTTTTAATCAGCCCCAGCATTTT. This codes for CASSSAGTGPFNQPQHF.